This entry lists 14 T cell receptor beta chains sequenced from one sample in a study of cytomegalovirus exposure and HLA in healthy donors. The PCR made use of 60 Vbeta and 13 Jbeta primers. The table came from immunoSEQ multiplex PCR; TCRdb's copy has only in-frame clones and leaves some out. The sample holds over 150,000 clones, roughly 80% seen once. The sequencing input was PBMCs. The receptors stem from a human donor in good health.

This clone has ten or more counts. The CDR3 here is CASSRGTGINTGELFF. The CDR3 DNA is TGCGCCAGCAGCAGGGGGACAGGGATTAACACCGGGGAGCTGTTTTTT. The gene calls are TRBV5-1 and TRBJ2-2; 9 nucleotides match TRBD1. Germline V CDR1 and CDR2: SGHRS, YFSETQ. V dropped 4 bases and J dropped 2; count of bases not matched to a gene: 6. There are 16 residues in the CDR3.

This clone was detected a few times. As DNA, the CDR3 is TGTGCCAGCAGTGAAAGGGGGGGCGCCAATTCACCCCTCCACTTT. It codes for CASSERGGANSPLHF. This chain uses TRBV7-2 with TRBJ1-6; D might be TRBD1 (6 bases). This CDR3 contains 15 residues. Trimming stripped 6 bases from V and 7 bases from J, with 16 bases between. Germline V gene sequence: CDR1 SGHTA, CDR2 FQGNSA. Complete variable domain (other parts from reference TRBV7-2 and TRBJ1-6): GAGVSQSPSNKVTEKGKDVELRCDPISGHTALYWYRQSLGQGLEFLIYFQGNSAPDKSGLPSDRFSAERTGGSVSTLTIQRTQQEDSAVYLCASSERGGANSPLHFGNGTRLTVT.

V gene TRBV19 combines with J gene TRBJ2-7, with 9 bases matching TRBD1. The V gene's germline CDR1 is LNHDA and CDR2 SQIVND (reference sequence). This CDR3 region has 15 residues. V was clipped by 3 bases and J by 3 bases; unmatched bases: 6. The CDR3: CASSIGTGRNYEQYF. The DNA for the CDR3 is TGTGCCAGTAGTATTGGGACAGGGAGGAACTACGAGCAGTACTTC.

A few counts support this clone. This chain uses TRBV6-5 with TRBJ2-1, with 8 bases identical to TRBD2. After removal of 6 bases from V and 7 bases from J, the junction contained 11 bases not matched to a gene. The CDR3 consists of 15 residues. Germline V gene data show CDR1 as MNHEY and CDR2 as SVGAGI. The CDR3 loop is CASSRGRGGSNEQFF. In nucleotides, the CDR3 is TGTGCCAGCAGCCGCGGACGGGGGGGCAGTAATGAGCAGTTCTTC.

V gene TRBV7-3 combines with J gene TRBJ2-1, with no clear D. CDR3 length: 16 amino acids. The V end lost 2 bases, the J end lost 4 bases, and 15 bases lay between the germline ends. Germline values: CDR1 SGHTA, CDR2 FQGTGA. DNA for the CDR3: TGTGCCAGCAGCTTATTGAAAACTGCCCCTTACAATGAGCAGTTCTTC. It is translated as CASSLLKTAPYNEQFF. Variable domain in full (rest from reference TRBV7-3 and TRBJ2-1): GAGVSQTPSNKVTEKGKYVELRCDPISGHTALYWYRQSLGQGPEFLIYFQGTGAADDSGLPNDRFFAVRPEGSVSTLKIQRTERGDSAVYLCASSLLKTAPYNEQFFGPGTRLTVL.

This rearrangement joins TRBV4-3 to TRBJ2-3; D remains ambiguous. Germline V gene data show CDR1 as LGHNA and CDR2 as YSLEER. The germline V and J ends were trimmed by 0 bases and 2 bases, with 6 bases remaining between them. The CDR3 contains 14 residues. CDR3 protein: CASSQEYYTDTQYF. The CDR3 DNA is TGCGCCAGCAGCCAAGAATACTACACAGATACGCAGTATTTT.

The genes are TRBV5-1 and TRBJ2-1; 14 nucleotides match TRBD2. Trimming at V came to 4 bases and at J to 8 bases, leaving 8 bases not matched to a gene. Germline V gene lookup returns CDR1 SGHRS and CDR2 YFSETQ. CDR3 length: 16 residues. The CDR3 protein is CASSPGGTSGGDEQFF. The CDR3 DNA is TGCGCCAGCAGCCCAGGAGGGACTAGCGGGGGCGATGAGCAGTTCTTC. Supplemented by reference TRBV5-1 and TRBJ2-1, the full variable domain reads KAGVTQTPRYLIKTRGQQVTLSCSPISGHRSVSWYQQTPGQGLQFLFEYFSETQRNKGNFPGRFSGRQFSNSRSEMNVSTLELGDSALYLCASSPGGTSGGDEQFFGPGTRLTVL.

This clone was counted between two and nine times. The V gene is TRBV6-6, the J gene TRBJ1-4; D ambiguous. Trimming removed 8 bases from V and 5 bases from J, with 6 bases in between. The CDR3 extends over 11 amino acids. The V gene's germline CDR1 is MNHNY and CDR2 SVGAGI (reference sequence). The CDR3 loop is CASLGNEKLFF. CDR3 DNA sequence: TGTGCCAGCCTCGGGAATGAAAAACTGTTTTTT.

This rearrangement joins TRBV6-1 to TRBJ2-3; 7 nucleotides align to TRBD1. Germline V gene sequence: CDR1 MNHNS, CDR2 SASEGT. J lost 6 bases, V lost 5 bases, and 5 bases had no gene match. The CDR3 extends over 13 amino acids. DNA of the CDR3: TGTGCCAGCAGTACGACAGGGCTGGATACGCAGTATTTT. Translated: CASSTTGLDTQYF.

The gene calls are TRBV7-2 and TRBJ2-5, with 7 bases matching TRBD2. Germline trimming cut 11 bases from V and 2 bases from J; bases unmatched to any gene: 8. CDR3 length equals 13 residues. CDR1 is SGHTA and CDR2 is FQGNSA in the germline V gene. CDR3 bases: TGTGCCGGGCAGCGGGGATCGCAAGAGACCCAGTACTTC. Amino acid sequence: CAGQRGSQETQYF. The whole variable domain, filled in from reference TRBV7-2 and TRBJ2-5, reads GAGVSQSPSNKVTEKGKDVELRCDPISGHTALYWYRQSLGQGLEFLIYFQGNSAPDKSGLPSDRFSAERTGGSVSTLTIQRTQQEDSAVYLCAGQRGSQETQYFGPGTRLLVL.

The J gene is TRBJ2-7, the V gene TRBV5-6; 15 bases are shared with TRBD2. V gave up 3 bases and J gave up 2 bases; unmatched junction bases: 3. The V gene's germline CDR1 is SGHDT and CDR2 YYEEEE. The CDR3 spans 16 residues. In nucleotides, the CDR3 is TGTGCCAGCAGCTGGGGGACTAGCGGGGGGACCTACGAGCAGTACTTC. Amino acid sequence: CASSWGTSGGTYEQYF. The whole variable domain, filled in from reference TRBV5-6 and TRBJ2-7, reads DAGVTQSPTHLIKTRGQQVTLRCSPKSGHDTVSWYQQALGQGPQFIFQYYEEEERQRGNFPDRFSGHQFPNYSSELNVNALLLGDSALYLCASSWGTSGGTYEQYFGPGTRLTVT.

The gene calls are TRBV6-5 and TRBJ1-2, with D possibly matching TRBD1 (6 bases). The CDR3 loop spans 15 amino acids. CDR1 MNHEY and CDR2 SVGAGI come from the germline V gene. V lost 4 bases to trimming and J lost 4 bases, with 16 bases between them. The CDR3 sequence: CASSSTSEGVYGYTF. In DNA, the CDR3 is TGTGCCAGCAGTTCTACTAGTGAGGGGGTCTATGGCTACACCTTC.

The chain has TRBV6-5 and TRBJ1-1; D perhaps matches TRBD1 (6 bases). The V gene lost 6 bases and the J gene lost 1 base, with 15 bases spanning the gap. The germline V gene has CDR1 MNHEY and CDR2 SVGAGI. The CDR3 contains 15 residues. CDR3 loop: CASSPVGAKNTEAFF. The CDR3 DNA follows: TGTGCCAGCAGCCCGGTGGGGGCGAAGAACACTGAAGCTTTCTTT.

The CDR3 sequence is CASSLVAEETQYF. The CDR3 DNA sequence: TGTGCCAGCAGCTTAGTAGCGGAAGAGACCCAGTACTTC. The V call is TRBV7-8, the J call TRBJ2-5; tentatively, D is TRBD2 (6 bases). V lost 1 base and J 3 bases, leaving 6 bases between the germline ends. The V gene's germline CDR1 is SGHVS and CDR2 FQNEAQ. The CDR3 covers 13 residues. Supplemented by reference TRBV7-8 and TRBJ2-5, the full variable domain reads GAGVSQSPRYKVAKRGQDVALRCDPISGHVSLFWYQQALGQGPEFLTYFQNEAQLDKSGLPSDRFFAERPEGSVSTLKIQRTQQEDSAVYLCASSLVAEETQYFGPGTRLLVL.